Below are 13 T cell receptor beta chains sequenced from a single sample in a study of identical twins. In TCRdb, the 5' RACE reads were re-called with MiXCR into one record per CDR3 protein. Of approximately 1.8 million distinct CDR3 sequences detected, less than 40% appear once; the ten largest clones hold more than 0.25%. The sequencing sample was made of cord blood. The receptors stem from a newborn girl in good health.

The chain joins TRBV12-3 or TRBV12-4 to TRBJ1-5; tentative D call: TRBD1 (5 bases). The length of the CDR3 is 15 residues. Trimming stripped 3 bases from V and 2 bases from J, with 11 bases between. The CDR3, as DNA: TGTGCCAGCAGTTTGGGGCTGGGTCGCAATCAGCCCCAGCATTTT. Protein product: CASSLGLGRNQPQHF.

This clonotype was seen a few times. This chain joins TRBV28 and TRBJ2-3, with a weak D call TRBD1 (6 bases). Trimming removed 7 bases from V and 2 bases from J, with 28 bases in between. There are 19 residues in the CDR3. Germline CDR1 MDHEN, CDR2 SYDVKM. The CDR3: CASTSRGGASDPHTDTQYF. CDR3 DNA sequence: TGTGCCAGCACCTCACGAGGGGGAGCCAGTGATCCCCACACAGATACGCAGTATTTT.

Notes on this clonotype: At one of its ends the junction is not consistent with the germline gene, which may arise from a read error. The J gene is TRBJ1-1, the V gene TRBV30, with 9 bases that match TRBD1. CDR1 is GTSNPN, CDR2 SVGIG, per germline (reference sequence). The CDR3 runs 17 residues. The CDR3 loop is CAWSVPRDRAVNTGAFF. The CDR3 DNA reads TGTGCCTGGAGTGTACCCCGGGACAGGGCGGTGAACACTGGAGCTTTCTTT.

This clonotype was recorded at least ten times. The chain uses TRBV9 and TRBJ2-3, with 11 bases matching TRBD2. This CDR3 region has 16 residues. The germline CDR1 and CDR2 sequences are SGDLS and YYNGEE. V gave up 0 bases and J gave up 3 bases; unmatched junction bases: 3. CDR3 bases: TGTGCCAGCAGCGTAGCGGCTAGCGGGGGGACAGATACGCAGTATTTT. It is translated as CASSVAASGGTDTQYF.

The chain joins TRBV7-9 to TRBJ2-7; TRBD1 matches at 10 bases. The CDR3 has 15 residues. Germline CDR1 and CDR2: SEHNR and FQNEAQ (reference sequence). With V trimmed by 6 bases and J by 3 bases, 8 bases remained unmatched. The DNA of the CDR3 is TGTGCCAGCAGTTCTACCGGGACAGGGGTCTACGAGCAGTACTTC. It translates to CASSSTGTGVYEQYF.

The chain has TRBV20-1 and TRBJ2-1; 7 bases fit TRBD2. The DNA end lines up better with TRBJ2-7; the J call may be wrong. Germline V gives CDR1 DFQATT, CDR2 SNEGSKA (reference sequence). The CDR3 covers 14 residues. CDR3 in DNA: TGCAGTGCTAGAGACTTGACTAGCTACAATGAGCAGTACTTC. Translating it yields CSARDLTSYNEQYF.

This chain links TRBV7-2 with TRBJ2-3; D assignment may be TRBD1 or TRBD2 (5 bases each). The germline V gene has CDR1 SGHTA and CDR2 FQGNSA. V shed 0 bases and J shed 1 base, with 11 bases lying between them. This CDR3 has 16 amino acids. This CDR3 reads CASSLAGTVRTDTQYF. The DNA for the CDR3 is TGTGCCAGCAGCTTAGCGGGGACCGTACGCACAGATACGCAGTATTTT.

This clonotype was picked up a small number of times. J is TRBJ1-2 and V is TRBV3-1; 8 bases line up with TRBD1. The germline CDR1 and CDR2 sequences are LGHDT and YNNKEL (reference sequence). Trimming at V came to 3 bases and at J to 2 bases, leaving 8 bases not matched to a gene. This CDR3 contains 16 residues. CDR3 DNA sequence: TGTGCCAGCAGCCAGGCAGACAGGGGAGGAAACTATGGCTACACCTTC. Protein: CASSQADRGGNYGYTF.

V usage is TRBV4-2 and J usage is TRBJ2-5, with TRBD2 matching 7 bases. The CDR3 consists of 18 residues. Germline CDR1 and CDR2: LGHNA and YNFKEQ. Trimming took 0 bases from V and 4 from J; bases not matched to a gene: 14. CDR3 protein: CASSQEPSLATIRETQYF. The CDR3 DNA follows: TGTGCCAGCAGCCAAGAGCCCTCACTAGCGACTATCCGAGAGACCCAGTACTTC.

The chain has TRBV11-2 and TRBJ2-3; TRBD2 aligns across 10 bases. The CDR3 covers 15 residues. The V segment lost 2 bases and the J segment 5 bases; nucleotides outside the gene matches: 4. Germline lookup yields CDR1 SGHAT and CDR2 FQNNGV. CDR3 sequence reads: CASSLTSGEGDTQYF. The CDR3 DNA sequence: TGTGCCAGCAGCTTAACTAGCGGGGAGGGAGATACGCAGTATTTT. Looking up the rest from reference TRBV11-2 and TRBJ2-3 gives the full variable domain: EAGVAQSPRYKIIEKRQSVAFWCNPISGHATLYWYQQILGQGPKLLIQFQNNGVVDDSQLPKDRFSAERLKGVDSTLKIQPAKLEDSAVYLCASSLTSGEGDTQYFGPGTRLTVL.

V is TRBV5-4 and J is TRBJ2-3; D is possibly TRBD1 or TRBD2 (5 bases each). Trimming removed 4 bases at V and 0 bases at J, with 15 bases between. The germline CDR1 and CDR2 sequences are SGHNT and YYREEE (reference sequence). This CDR3 has 16 amino acids. This CDR3 is CASSGGPRVSTDTQYF. CDR3 DNA sequence: TGTGCCAGCAGCGGGGGACCAAGAGTAAGCACAGATACGCAGTATTTT.

The V and J genes are TRBV5-5 and TRBJ1-1; TRBD1 matches 7 bases. CDR1 and CDR2 from the germline V gene are SGHKS and YYEKEE (reference sequence). CDR3 length: 18 amino acids. V shed 4 bases and J 0 bases; nucleotides not matched to a gene: 15. CDR3 residues: CASSVRGGGGPMNTEAFF. DNA for the CDR3: TGTGCCAGCAGCGTAAGAGGGGGCGGTGGGCCTATGAACACTGAAGCTTTCTTT.

The chain uses TRBV16 and TRBJ1-2; 9 bases match TRBD1. Germline V gene sequence: CDR1 KGHSY, CDR2 FQNENV. The CDR3 extends over 20 amino acids. The junction had 19 bases not matched to a gene; V was cut back by 0 bases and J by 5 bases. CDR3 in DNA: TGTGCCAGCAGCCAATCGCCTACGGGACAGGGTGTGTATACCAGTTATGGCTACACCTTC. Protein sequence: CASSQSPTGQGVYTSYGYTF.